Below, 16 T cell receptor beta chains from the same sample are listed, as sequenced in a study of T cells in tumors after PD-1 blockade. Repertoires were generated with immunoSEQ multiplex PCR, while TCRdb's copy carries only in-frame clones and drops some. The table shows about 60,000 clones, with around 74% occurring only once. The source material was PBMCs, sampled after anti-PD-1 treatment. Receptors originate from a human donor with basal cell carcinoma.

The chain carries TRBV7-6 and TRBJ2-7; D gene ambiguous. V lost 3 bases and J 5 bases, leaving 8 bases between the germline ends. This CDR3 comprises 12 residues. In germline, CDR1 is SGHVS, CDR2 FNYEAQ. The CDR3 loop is CASSFLFDEQYF. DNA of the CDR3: TGTGCCAGCAGCTTTCTGTTCGACGAGCAGTACTTC.

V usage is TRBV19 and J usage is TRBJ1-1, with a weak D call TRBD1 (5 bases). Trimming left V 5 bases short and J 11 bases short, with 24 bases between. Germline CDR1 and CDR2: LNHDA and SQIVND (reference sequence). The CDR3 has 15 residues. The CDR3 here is CASSLQPGTTSEAFF. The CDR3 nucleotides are TGTGCCAGTAGTTTACAACCAGGGACGACAAGTGAGGCTTTCTTT.

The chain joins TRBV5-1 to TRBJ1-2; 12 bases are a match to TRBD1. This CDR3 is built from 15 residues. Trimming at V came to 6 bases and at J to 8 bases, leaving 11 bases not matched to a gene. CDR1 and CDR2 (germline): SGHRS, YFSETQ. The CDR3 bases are TGCGCCAGCACCTTCGGGACAGGGGGCGCGAGGGGCTACACCTTC. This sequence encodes CASTFGTGGARGYTF.

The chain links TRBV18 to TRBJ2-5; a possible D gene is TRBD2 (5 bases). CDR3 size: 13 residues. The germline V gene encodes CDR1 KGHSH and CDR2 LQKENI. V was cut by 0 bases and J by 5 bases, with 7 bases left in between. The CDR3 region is CASSPPGVETQYF. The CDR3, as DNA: TGTGCCAGCTCACCACCGGGAGTCGAGACCCAGTACTTC.

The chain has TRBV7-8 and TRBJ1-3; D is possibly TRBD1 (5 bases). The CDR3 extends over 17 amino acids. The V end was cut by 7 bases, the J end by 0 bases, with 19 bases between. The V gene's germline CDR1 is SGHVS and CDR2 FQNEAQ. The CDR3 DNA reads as TGTGCCAGCACCCTTTGGGGGGGGAAGAGCTCTGGAAACACCATATATTTT. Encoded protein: CASTLWGGKSSGNTIYF.

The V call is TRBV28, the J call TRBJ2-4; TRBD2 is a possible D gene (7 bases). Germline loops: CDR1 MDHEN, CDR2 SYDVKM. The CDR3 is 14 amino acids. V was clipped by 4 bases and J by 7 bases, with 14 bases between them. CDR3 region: CASSYGGARNIQYF. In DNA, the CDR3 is TGTGCCAGCAGTTATGGGGGGGCCCGCAACATTCAGTACTTC.

The CDR3 sequence: CASSYSRERRGNTIYF. The CDR3 DNA is TGTGCCAGCAGTTACTCGAGGGAGAGACGAGGAAACACCATATATTTT. The chain has TRBV6-5 and TRBJ1-3; D gene uncertain. V dropped 0 bases and J dropped 4 bases, with 13 bases sitting between them. The CDR3 runs 16 residues. Germline V gene sequence: CDR1 MNHEY, CDR2 SVGAGI.

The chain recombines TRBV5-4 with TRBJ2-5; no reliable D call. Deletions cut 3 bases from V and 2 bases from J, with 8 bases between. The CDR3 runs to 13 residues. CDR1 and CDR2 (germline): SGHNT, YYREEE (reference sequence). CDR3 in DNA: TGTGCCAGCAGCTCAGACAAGCAAGAGACCCAGTACTTC. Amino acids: CASSSDKQETQYF. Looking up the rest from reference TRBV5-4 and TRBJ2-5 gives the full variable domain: ETGVTQSPTHLIKTRGQQVTLRCSSQSGHNTVSWYQQALGQGPQFIFQYYREEENGRGNFPPRFSGLQFPNYSSELNVNALELDDSALYLCASSSDKQETQYFGPGTRLLVL.

Written as DNA, the CDR3 is TGTGCCAGCAGTACCGACTTTAACACTGAAGCTTTCTTT. Encoded protein: CASSTDFNTEAFF. V and J are TRBV25-1 and TRBJ1-1, with D hard to call. V lost 5 bases and J 2 bases, leaving 9 bases between the germline ends. Germline CDR1 reads MGHDK; CDR2 reads SYGVNS. The CDR3 spans 13 residues. The variable domain in full, completed from reference TRBV25-1 and TRBJ1-1, reads EADIYQTPRYLVIGTGKKITLECSQTMGHDKMYWYQQDPGMELHLIHYSYGVNSTEKGDLSSESTVSRIRTEHFPLTLESARPSHTSQYLCASSTDFNTEAFFGQGTRLTVV.

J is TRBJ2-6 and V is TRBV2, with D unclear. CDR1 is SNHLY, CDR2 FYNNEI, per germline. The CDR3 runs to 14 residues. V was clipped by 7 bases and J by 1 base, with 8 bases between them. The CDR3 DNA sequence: TGTGCCAGCAAAAGGAGTTCTGGGGCCAACGTCCTGACTTTC. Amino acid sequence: CASKRSSGANVLTF.

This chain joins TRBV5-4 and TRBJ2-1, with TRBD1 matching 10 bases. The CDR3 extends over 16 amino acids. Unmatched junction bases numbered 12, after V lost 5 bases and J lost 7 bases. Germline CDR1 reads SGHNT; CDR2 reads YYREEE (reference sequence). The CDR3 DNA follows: TGTGCCAGCAGACTTTACACGACAGGGGGCGCGAATGAGCAGTTCTTC. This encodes CASRLYTTGGANEQFF.

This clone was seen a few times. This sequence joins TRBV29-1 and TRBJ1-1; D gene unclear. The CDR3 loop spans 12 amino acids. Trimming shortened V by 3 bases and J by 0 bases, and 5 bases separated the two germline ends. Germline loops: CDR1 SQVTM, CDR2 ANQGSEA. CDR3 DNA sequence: TGCAGCGTTGAGAGGATGAACACTGAAGCTTTCTTT. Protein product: CSVERMNTEAFF.

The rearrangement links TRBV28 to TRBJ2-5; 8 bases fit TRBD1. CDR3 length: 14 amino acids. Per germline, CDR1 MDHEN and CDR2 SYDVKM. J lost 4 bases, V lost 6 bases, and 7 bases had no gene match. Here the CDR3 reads CASRGRGQVETQYF. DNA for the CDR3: TGTGCCAGCAGAGGCAGGGGGCAGGTAGAGACCCAGTACTTC. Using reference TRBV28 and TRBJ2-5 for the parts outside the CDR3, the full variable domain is DVKVTQSSRYLVKRTGEKVFLECVQDMDHENMFWYRQDPGLGLRLIYFSYDVKMKEKGDIPEGYSVSREKKERFSLILESASTNQTSMYLCASRGRGQVETQYFGPGTRLLVL.

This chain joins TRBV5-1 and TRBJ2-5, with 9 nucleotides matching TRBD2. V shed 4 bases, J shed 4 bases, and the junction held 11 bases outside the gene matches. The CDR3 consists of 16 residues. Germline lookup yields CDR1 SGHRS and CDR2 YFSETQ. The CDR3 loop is CASSRDGGGAGETQYF. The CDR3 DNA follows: TGCGCCAGCAGCCGAGACGGCGGGGGGGCCGGAGAGACCCAGTACTTC.

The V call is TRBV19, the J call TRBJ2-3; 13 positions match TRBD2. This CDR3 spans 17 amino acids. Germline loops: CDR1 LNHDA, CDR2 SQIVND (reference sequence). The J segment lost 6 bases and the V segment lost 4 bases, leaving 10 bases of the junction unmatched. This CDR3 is CASSTTRLAGGTDTQYF. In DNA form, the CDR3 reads TGTGCCAGTAGTACGACCCGACTAGCGGGGGGAACGGATACGCAGTATTTT.

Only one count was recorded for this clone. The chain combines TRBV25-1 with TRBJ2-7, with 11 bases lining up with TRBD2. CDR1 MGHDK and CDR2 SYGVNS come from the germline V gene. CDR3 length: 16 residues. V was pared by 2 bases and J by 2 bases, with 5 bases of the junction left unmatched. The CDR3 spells CASSERGSGGAYEQYF. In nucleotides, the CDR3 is TGTGCCAGCAGTGAAAGAGGTAGCGGGGGGGCCTACGAGCAGTACTTC.